These T cell receptor beta chains were read from a single sample in a study of T cell therapy after organ transplantation. Sequencing was performed with immunoSEQ multiplex PCR; in TCRdb, only in-frame clones are kept and a portion is missing. The sample gives 2,000 to 2,500 clones, roughly three quarters of which show up once; 29% is in the top ten. Their recognized antigens are unknown. Source: CD8+ T cells from blood, taken before autologous CMV-specific T cell therapy. The receptors stem from a human patient who had received a solid organ transplant and had CMV disease. Each CDR3 is given with its conserved first and last residue. Each record gives: clone size, J gene, D gene, V gene, CDR3 DNA, CDR3 protein. A D gene is named only where the DNA matches it firmly. Not all rows give a size; the values are once, few, many and, for expanded clones, a class.

NA	TRBJ1-1	NA	TRBV11-2	TGTGCCAGCAGCTTAGAACTGAACACTGAAGCTTTCTTT	CASSLELNTEAFF
NA	TRBJ2-5	TRBD1	TRBV5-1	TGCGCCAGCAGCTTGGAGGGACAGGCAAAGACCCAGTACTTC	CASSLEGQAKTQYF
once	TRBJ2-5	TRBD2	TRBV2	TGTGCCAGCAGTGAAGGGGCTAGCGGGAGGGGGAGTGGAACCCAGTACTTC	CASSEGASGRGSGTQYF
NA	TRBJ2-1	TRBD2	TRBV7-9	TGTGCCAGCAGGCCCCAGACGGGGACTAACTACAATGAGCAGTTCTTC	CASRPQTGTNYNEQFF
few	TRBJ1-5	NA	TRBV4-3	TGCGCCAGCAGCCCGAGGATGGGGATCCAGCCCCAGCATTTT	CASSPRMGIQPQHF
few	TRBJ2-1	TRBD2	TRBV7-9	TGTGCCAGCAGCCCCGGGACTAGCCCCAATGAGCAGTTCTTC	CASSPGTSPNEQFF
NA	TRBJ2-3	NA	TRBV6-5	TGTGCCAGCAGTTCGACCACCACAGATACGCAGTATTTT	CASSSTTTDTQYF
once	TRBJ2-1	TRBD2	TRBV29-1	TGCAGCGTTCCCCCGACTAGCGGGAACTACAATGAGCAGTTCTTC	CSVPPTSGNYNEQFF
NA	TRBJ1-4	NA	TRBV9	TGTGCCAGCAGCCCGCTGGGGGATCCAACTAATGAAAAACTGTTTTTT	CASSPLGDPTNEKLFF
NA	TRBJ2-3	TRBD2	TRBV15	TGTGCCACCAGCAGAGTGAGACTAGCAGCAGATACGCAGTATTTT	CATSRVRLAADTQYF
NA	TRBJ1-2	NA	TRBV6-6	TGTGCCAGCAGTTACTCCACAGGGACGGTGGGAGGCTACACCTTC	CASSYSTGTVGGYTF
NA	TRBJ2-2	TRBD2	TRBV6-5	TGTGCCAGCAGCCGAGGACTAGCGGAGACCGGGGAGCTGTTTTTT	CASSRGLAETGELFF
NA	TRBJ2-5	NA	TRBV7-9	TGTGCCAGCAGCTCTATCTGGGAGCCTCAAGAGACCCAGTACTTC	CASSSIWEPQETQYF
NA	TRBJ1-2	NA	TRBV6-6	TGTGCCAGCAGCCAGACACGGACCGATGGCTACACCTTC	CASSQTRTDGYTF
NA	TRBJ2-1	NA	TRBV7-8	TGTGCCAGCAGCTTGAGCGGAGGCTCCTACAATGAGCAGTTCTTC	CASSLSGGSYNEQFF
NA	TRBJ2-3	NA	TRBV1	TGCACCAGCAGCGCGTACAGGCGGGATACGCAGTATTTT	CTSSAYRRDTQYF
few	TRBJ1-5	NA	TRBV2	TGTGCCAGCAGTGAGATCGGTCGGAGCAATCAGCCCCAGCATTTT	CASSEIGRSNQPQHF
NA	TRBJ2-1	NA	TRBV19	TGTGCCAGTAGTTTGCAATCCTACAATGAGCAGTTCTTC	CASSLQSYNEQFF
few	TRBJ2-1	TRBD1	TRBV7-2	TGTGCCAGCAGCTTAGTTTTCGGGACAGGGCGATCCTACAATGAGCAGTTCTTC	CASSLVFGTGRSYNEQFF
NA	TRBJ2-2	TRBD2	TRBV28	TGTGCCAGCAGTTGGGGCGGGAGGGCAACCGGGGAGCTGTTTTTT	CASSWGGRATGELFF
NA	TRBJ1-2	NA	TRBV30	TGTGCCTGGAGTACGGGCCGCCTCTATGGCTACACCTTC	CAWSTGRLYGYTF
once	TRBJ2-5	TRBD2	TRBV9	TGTGCCAGCAGCGTAGCGCCGGGAGGCCCACAAGAGACCCAGTACTTC	CASSVAPGGPQETQYF
NA	TRBJ1-2	NA	TRBV30	TGTGCCTGGAGTGTAGGTGTCCATGGCTACACCTTC	CAWSVGVHGYTF
NA	TRBJ2-5	TRBD2	TRBV7-8	TGTGCCAGCAGTGGGACTAGAGAGACCCAGTACTTC	CASSGTRETQYF
NA	TRBJ2-5	NA	TRBV19	TGTGCCAGTAGTATTGGGACCTCGTACCAAGAGACCCAGTACTTC	CASSIGTSYQETQYF
NA	TRBJ2-5	NA	TRBV25-1	TGTGCCAGCAGTGGAGAGACCCAGTACTTC	CASSGETQYF
NA	TRBJ2-7	NA	TRBV13	TGTGCCAGCAGCCCGGGGACCCTCTCCTACGAGCAGTACTTC	CASSPGTLSYEQYF
NA	TRBJ2-2	NA	TRBV25-1	TGTGCCAGCAGTCTCAAATTGCCAGGGGTGAACACCGGGGAGCTGTTTTTT	CASSLKLPGVNTGELFF
once	TRBJ2-5	TRBD1	TRBV5-4	TGTGCCAGCAGCTGGGACAGTATGGAGACCCAGTACTTC	CASSWDSMETQYF
once	TRBJ2-1	TRBD2	TRBV30	TGTGCCTGGAGTGTACCCCTAGCGGAAAACTACAATGAGCAGTTCTTC	CAWSVPLAENYNEQFF